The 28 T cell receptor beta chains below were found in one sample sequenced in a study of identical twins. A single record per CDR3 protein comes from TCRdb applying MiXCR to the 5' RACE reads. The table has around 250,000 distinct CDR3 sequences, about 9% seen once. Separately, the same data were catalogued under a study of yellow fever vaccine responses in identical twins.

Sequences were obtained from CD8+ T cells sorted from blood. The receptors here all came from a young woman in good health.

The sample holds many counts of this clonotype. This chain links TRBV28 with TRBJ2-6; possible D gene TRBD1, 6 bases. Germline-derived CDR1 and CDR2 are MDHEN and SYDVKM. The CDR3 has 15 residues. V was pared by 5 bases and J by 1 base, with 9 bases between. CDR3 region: CASSETGSGANVLTF. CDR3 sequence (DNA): TGTGCCAGCAGTGAAACAGGGTCTGGGGCCAACGTCCTGACTTTC.

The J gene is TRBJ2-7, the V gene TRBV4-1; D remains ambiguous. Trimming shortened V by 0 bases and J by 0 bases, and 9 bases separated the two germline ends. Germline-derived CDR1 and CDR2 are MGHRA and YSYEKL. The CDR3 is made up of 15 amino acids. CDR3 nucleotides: TGCGCCAGCAGCCAAGATACGGGCACCTCCTACGAGCAGTACTTC. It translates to CASSQDTGTSYEQYF.

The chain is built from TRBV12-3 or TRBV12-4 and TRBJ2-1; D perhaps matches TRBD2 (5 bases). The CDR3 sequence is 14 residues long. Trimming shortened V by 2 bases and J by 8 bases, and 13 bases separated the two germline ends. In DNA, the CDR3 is TGTGCCAGCAGTTTATGGACTCCTCTCGATGAGCAGTTCTTC. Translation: CASSLWTPLDEQFF.

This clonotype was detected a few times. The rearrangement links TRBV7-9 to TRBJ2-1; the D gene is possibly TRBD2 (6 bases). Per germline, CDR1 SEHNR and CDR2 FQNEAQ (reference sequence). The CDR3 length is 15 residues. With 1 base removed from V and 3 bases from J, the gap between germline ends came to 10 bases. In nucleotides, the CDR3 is TGTGCCAGCAGCTTAGTCGCGGGGAACTACAATGAGCAGTTCTTC. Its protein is CASSLVAGNYNEQFF.

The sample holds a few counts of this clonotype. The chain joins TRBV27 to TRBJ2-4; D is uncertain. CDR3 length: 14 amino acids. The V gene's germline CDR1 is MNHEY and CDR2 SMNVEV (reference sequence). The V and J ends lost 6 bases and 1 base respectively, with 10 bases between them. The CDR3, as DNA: TGTGCCAGCAGCGATAATCTGGCCAAAAACATTCAGTACTTC. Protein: CASSDNLAKNIQYF.

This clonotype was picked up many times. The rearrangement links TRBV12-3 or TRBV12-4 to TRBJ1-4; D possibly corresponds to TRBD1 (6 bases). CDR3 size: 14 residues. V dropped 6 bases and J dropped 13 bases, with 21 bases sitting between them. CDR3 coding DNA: TGTGCCAGCAGCTTTCAGGGGAACACTGTGGGACTGTTTTTT. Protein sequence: CASSFQGNTVGLFF.

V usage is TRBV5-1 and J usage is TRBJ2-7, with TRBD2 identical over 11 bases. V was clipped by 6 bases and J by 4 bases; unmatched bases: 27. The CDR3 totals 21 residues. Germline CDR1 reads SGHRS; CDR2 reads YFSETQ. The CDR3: CASNPNRDSHSSGGIFYEQYF. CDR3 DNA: TGCGCCAGCAACCCGAACCGGGACAGCCATTCTAGCGGGGGGATCTTTTACGAGCAGTACTTC.

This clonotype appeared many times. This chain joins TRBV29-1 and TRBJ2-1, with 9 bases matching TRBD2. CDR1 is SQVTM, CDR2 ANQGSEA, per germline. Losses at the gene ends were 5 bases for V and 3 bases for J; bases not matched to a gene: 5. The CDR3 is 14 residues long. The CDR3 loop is CSVSRTSDYNEQFF. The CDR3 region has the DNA TGCAGCGTTTCCCGGACTAGCGACTACAATGAGCAGTTCTTC.

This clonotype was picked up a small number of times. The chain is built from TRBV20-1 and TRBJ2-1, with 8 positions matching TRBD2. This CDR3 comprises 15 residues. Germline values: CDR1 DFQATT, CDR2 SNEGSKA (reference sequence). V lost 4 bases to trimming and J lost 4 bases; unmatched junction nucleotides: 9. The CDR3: CSAKKAGVDYNEQFF. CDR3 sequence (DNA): TGCAGTGCTAAAAAAGCGGGAGTGGATTACAATGAGCAGTTCTTC.

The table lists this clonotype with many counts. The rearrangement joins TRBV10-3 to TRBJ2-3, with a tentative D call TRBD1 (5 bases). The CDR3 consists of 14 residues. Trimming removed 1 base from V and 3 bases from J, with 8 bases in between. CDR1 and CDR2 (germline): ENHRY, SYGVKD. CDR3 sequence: CAISEWQGTDTQYF. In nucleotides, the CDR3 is TGTGCCATCAGTGAGTGGCAGGGAACAGATACGCAGTATTTT.

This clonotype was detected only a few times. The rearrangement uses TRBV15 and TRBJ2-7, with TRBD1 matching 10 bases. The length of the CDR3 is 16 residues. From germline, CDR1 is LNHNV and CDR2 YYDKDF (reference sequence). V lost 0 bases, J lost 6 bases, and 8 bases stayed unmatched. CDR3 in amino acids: CATSRDLGTGAAEQYF. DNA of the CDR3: TGTGCCACCAGCAGAGATCTAGGGACAGGGGCGGCCGAGCAGTACTTC.

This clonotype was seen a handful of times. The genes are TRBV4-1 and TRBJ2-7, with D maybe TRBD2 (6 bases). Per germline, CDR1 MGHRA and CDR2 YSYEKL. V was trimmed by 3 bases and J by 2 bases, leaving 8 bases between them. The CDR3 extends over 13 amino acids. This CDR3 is CASSHGGAYEQYF. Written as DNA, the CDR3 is TGCGCCAGCAGCCACGGCGGGGCCTACGAGCAGTACTTC.

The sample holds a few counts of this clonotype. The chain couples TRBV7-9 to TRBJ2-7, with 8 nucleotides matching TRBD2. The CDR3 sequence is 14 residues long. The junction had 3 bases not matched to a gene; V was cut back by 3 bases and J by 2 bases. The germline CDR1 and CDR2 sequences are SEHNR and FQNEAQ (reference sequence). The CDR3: CASSLTSETYEQYF. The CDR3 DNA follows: TGTGCCAGCAGCTTGACTAGCGAAACCTACGAGCAGTACTTC. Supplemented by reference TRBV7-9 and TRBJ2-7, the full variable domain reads DTGVSQNPRHKITKRGQNVTFRCDPISEHNRLYWYRQTLGQGPEFLTYFQNEAQLEKSRLLSDRFSAERPKGSFSTLEIQRTEQGDSAMYLCASSLTSETYEQYFGPGTRLTVT.

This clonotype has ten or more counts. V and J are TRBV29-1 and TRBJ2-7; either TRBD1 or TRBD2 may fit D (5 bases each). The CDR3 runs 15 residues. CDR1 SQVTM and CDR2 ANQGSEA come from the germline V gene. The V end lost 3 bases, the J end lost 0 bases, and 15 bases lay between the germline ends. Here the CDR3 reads CSVETPGPSSYEQYF. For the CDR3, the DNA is TGCAGCGTTGAGACCCCGGGACCGAGCTCCTACGAGCAGTACTTC.

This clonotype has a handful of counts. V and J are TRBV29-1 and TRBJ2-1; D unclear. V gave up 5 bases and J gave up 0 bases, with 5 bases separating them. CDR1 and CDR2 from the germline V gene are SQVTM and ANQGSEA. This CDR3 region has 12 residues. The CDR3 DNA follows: TGCAGCGTTTCCAGCTCCTACAATGAGCAGTTCTTC. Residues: CSVSSSYNEQFF.

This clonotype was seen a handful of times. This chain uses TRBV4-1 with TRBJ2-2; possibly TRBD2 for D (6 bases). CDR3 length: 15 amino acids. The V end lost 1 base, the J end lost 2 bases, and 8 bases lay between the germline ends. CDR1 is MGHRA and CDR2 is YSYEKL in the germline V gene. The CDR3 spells CASSQGLVNTGELFF. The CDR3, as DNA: TGCGCCAGCAGCCAAGGACTAGTCAACACCGGGGAGCTGTTTTTT.

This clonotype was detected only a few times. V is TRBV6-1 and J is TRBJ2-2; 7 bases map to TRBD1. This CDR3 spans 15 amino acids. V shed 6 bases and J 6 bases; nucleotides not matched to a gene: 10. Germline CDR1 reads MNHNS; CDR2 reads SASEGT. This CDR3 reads CASSDKKGAAGELFF. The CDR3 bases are TGTGCCAGCAGCGATAAGAAGGGGGCAGCCGGGGAGCTGTTTTTT.

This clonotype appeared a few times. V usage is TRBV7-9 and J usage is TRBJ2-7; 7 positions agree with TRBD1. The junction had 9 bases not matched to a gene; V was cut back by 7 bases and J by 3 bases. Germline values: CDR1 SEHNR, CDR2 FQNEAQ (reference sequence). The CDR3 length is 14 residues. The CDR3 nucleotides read TGTGCCAGCATCCCACCGACAGGGAACTACGAGCAGTACTTC. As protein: CASIPPTGNYEQYF. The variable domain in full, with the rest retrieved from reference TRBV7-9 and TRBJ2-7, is DTGVSQNPRHKITKRGQNVTFRCDPISEHNRLYWYRQTLGQGPEFLTYFQNEAQLEKSRLLSDRFSAERPKGSFSTLEIQRTEQGDSAMYLCASIPPTGNYEQYFGPGTRLTVT.

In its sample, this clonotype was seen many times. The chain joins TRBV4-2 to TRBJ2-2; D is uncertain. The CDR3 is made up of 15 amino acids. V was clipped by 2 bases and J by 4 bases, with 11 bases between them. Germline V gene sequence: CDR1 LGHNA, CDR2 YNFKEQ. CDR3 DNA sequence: TGTGCCAGCAGCCAATCCGCTCCGGTCACCGGGGAGCTGTTTTTT. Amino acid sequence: CASSQSAPVTGELFF.

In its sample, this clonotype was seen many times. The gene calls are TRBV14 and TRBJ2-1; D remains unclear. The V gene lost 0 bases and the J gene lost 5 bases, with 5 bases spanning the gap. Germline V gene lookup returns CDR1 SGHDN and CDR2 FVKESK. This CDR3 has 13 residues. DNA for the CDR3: TGTGCCAGCAGCCAAGAGAGGCACAATGAGCAGTTCTTC. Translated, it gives CASSQERHNEQFF.

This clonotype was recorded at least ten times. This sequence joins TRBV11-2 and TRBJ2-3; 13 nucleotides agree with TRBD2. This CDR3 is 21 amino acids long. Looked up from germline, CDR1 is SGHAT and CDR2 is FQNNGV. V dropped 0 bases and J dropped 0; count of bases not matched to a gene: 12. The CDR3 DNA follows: TGTGCCAGCAGCTTAGATAGGACTAGCGGGGGTCACAGGCCTAGCACAGATACGCAGTATTTT. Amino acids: CASSLDRTSGGHRPSTDTQYF.

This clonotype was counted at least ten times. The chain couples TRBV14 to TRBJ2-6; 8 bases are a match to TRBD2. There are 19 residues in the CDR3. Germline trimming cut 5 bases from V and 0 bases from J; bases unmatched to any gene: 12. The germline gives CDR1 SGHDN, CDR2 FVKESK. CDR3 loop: CASSRPLAGISSGANVLTF. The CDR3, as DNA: TGTGCCAGCAGCAGGCCGTTAGCGGGAATTAGCTCTGGGGCCAACGTCCTGACTTTC.

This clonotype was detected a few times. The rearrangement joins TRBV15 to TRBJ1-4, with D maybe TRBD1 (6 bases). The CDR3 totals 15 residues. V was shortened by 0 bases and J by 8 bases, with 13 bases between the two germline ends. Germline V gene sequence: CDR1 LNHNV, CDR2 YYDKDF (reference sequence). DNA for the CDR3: TGTGCCACCAGCAGAGAAAACAGGGCCGGAGAAAAACTGTTTTTT. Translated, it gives CATSRENRAGEKLFF.

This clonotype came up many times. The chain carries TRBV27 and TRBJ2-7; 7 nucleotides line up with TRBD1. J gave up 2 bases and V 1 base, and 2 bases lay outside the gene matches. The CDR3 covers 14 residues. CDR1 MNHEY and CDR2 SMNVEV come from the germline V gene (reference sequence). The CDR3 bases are TGTGCCAGCAGTTTATGGGACAGCACCTACGAGCAGTACTTC. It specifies CASSLWDSTYEQYF.

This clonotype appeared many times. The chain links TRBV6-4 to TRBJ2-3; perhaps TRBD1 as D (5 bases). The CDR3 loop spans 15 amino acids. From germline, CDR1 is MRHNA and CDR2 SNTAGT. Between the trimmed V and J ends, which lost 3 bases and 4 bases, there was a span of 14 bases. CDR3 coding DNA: TGTGCCAGCAGTGAGGTTGGGCAGGGTGCAGATACGCAGTATTTT. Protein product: CASSEVGQGADTQYF.

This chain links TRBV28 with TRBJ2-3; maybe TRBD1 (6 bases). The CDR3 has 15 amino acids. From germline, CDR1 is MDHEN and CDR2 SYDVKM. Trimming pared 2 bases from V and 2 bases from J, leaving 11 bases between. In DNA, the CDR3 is TGTGCCAGCAGTTTACGACAGGAGCTCACAGATACGCAGTATTTT. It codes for CASSLRQELTDTQYF.

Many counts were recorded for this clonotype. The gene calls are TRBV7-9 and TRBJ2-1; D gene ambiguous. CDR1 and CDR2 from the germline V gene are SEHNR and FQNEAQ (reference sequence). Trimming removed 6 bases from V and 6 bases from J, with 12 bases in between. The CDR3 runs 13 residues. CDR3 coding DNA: TGTGCCAGCAGTATACCCCTCAGCAATGAGCAGTTCTTC. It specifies CASSIPLSNEQFF. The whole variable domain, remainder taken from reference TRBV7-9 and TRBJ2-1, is DTGVSQNPRHKITKRGQNVTFRCDPISEHNRLYWYRQTLGQGPEFLTYFQNEAQLEKSRLLSDRFSAERPKGSFSTLEIQRTEQGDSAMYLCASSIPLSNEQFFGPGTRLTVL.

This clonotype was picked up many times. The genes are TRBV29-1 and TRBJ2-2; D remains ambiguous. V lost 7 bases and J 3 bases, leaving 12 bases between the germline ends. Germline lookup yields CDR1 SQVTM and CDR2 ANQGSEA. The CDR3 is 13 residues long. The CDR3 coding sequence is TGCAGCGCAATAAACAGCTACACCGGGGAGCTGTTTTTT. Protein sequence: CSAINSYTGELFF.